Each of the 30 T cell receptor beta chains below was sequenced from the same sample in a study of response to subunit inactivated influenza vaccine. TCRdb passed the RT-PCR reads through MiXCR, listing each CDR3 protein once. The table has roughly 570,000 distinct CDR3 sequences, roughly 15% seen once. The source material was PBMCs from blood, sampled 12 days after vaccination. The origin of the receptors is a man aged 45-65 years who received an inactivated influenza vaccine.

This clonotype was detected a few times. The chain recombines TRBV7-6 with TRBJ2-3; possible D gene TRBD1, 5 bases. V was cut by 1 base and J by 0 bases, with 11 bases left in between. Germline CDR1 reads SGHVS; CDR2 reads FNYEAQ. CDR3 length equals 16 residues. The CDR3 DNA is TGTGCCAGCAGCTTAGGAGCAGGGCTAAGCACAGATACGCAGTATTTT. Translated, it gives CASSLGAGLSTDTQYF.

The chain couples TRBV7-2 to TRBJ2-1; weak D call: TRBD2 (5 bases). V was pared by 1 base and J by 7 bases, with 17 bases between. Germline V lookup: CDR1 SGHTA, CDR2 FQGNSA. The CDR3 extends over 16 amino acids. The CDR3 here is CASSLVGLAPGNEQFF. The CDR3 region has the DNA TGTGCCAGCAGCTTAGTGGGTCTAGCTCCTGGGAATGAGCAGTTCTTC.

In this sample, this clonotype turned up a few times. This sequence joins TRBV29-1 and TRBJ2-7, with D hard to call. This CDR3 has 13 amino acids. V lost 6 bases and J 5 bases, leaving 17 bases between the germline ends. Germline assignment: CDR1 SQVTM and CDR2 ANQGSEA. The CDR3 coding sequence is TGCAGCGTAGTCCCGGGTGGGGTGCACGAGCAGTACTTC. As protein: CSVVPGGVHEQYF.

This clonotype was found a few times. V is TRBV4-3 and J is TRBJ2-3; a weak D match, TRBD1 (7 bases). The CDR3 has 19 residues. Germline values: CDR1 LGHNA, CDR2 YSLEER. With 0 bases removed from V and 2 bases from J, the gap between germline ends came to 21 bases. The CDR3 region has the DNA TGCGCCAGCAGCCAAGATCCGCCCCGACAGGGAGGACACACAGATACGCAGTATTTT. Residues: CASSQDPPRQGGHTDTQYF.

V usage is TRBV6-5 and J usage is TRBJ1-2; 8 bases are a match to TRBD1. After removal of 3 bases from V and 1 base from J, the junction contained 7 bases not matched to a gene. CDR3 size: 16 residues. The germline V gene encodes CDR1 MNHEY and CDR2 SVGAGI. The CDR3 loop is CASSYRGQVLNYGYTF. The DNA of the CDR3 is TGTGCCAGCAGTTATAGGGGACAGGTTCTTAACTATGGCTACACCTTC.

This clonotype was recorded a few times. V and J are TRBV6-5 and TRBJ1-2; D may be TRBD1 (5 bases). The CDR3 sequence is 12 residues long. Trimming took off 5 bases at V and 3 bases at J, with 7 bases between the two ends. Germline CDR1 and CDR2: MNHEY and SVGAGI. The chain's CDR3 is CASSDRDYGYTF. The CDR3 DNA reads TGTGCCAGCAGTGACAGAGACTATGGCTACACCTTC.

V is TRBV2 and J is TRBJ1-5; D not certain. V was clipped by 4 bases and J by 1 base, with 8 bases between them. This CDR3 comprises 14 residues. The germline V gene has CDR1 SNHLY and CDR2 FYNNEI. As DNA, the CDR3 is TGTGCCAGCAGTGCTCAGAAAAGCAATCAGCCCCAGCATTTT. This translates into CASSAQKSNQPQHF.

The chain has TRBV14 and TRBJ1-4, with 8 bases aligning to TRBD1. J was trimmed by 6 bases and V by 4 bases; bases with no gene match: 7. Germline V gives CDR1 SGHDN, CDR2 FVKESK. The CDR3 totals 15 residues. CDR3 bases: TGTGCCAGCAGCCCTCGGACAGGGAGCGATGAAAAACTGTTTTTT. Translating gives CASSPRTGSDEKLFF. Full variable domain (rest looked up from reference TRBV14 and TRBJ1-4): EAGVTQFPSHSVIEKGQTVTLRCDPISGHDNLYWYRRVMGKEIKFLLHFVKESKQDESGMPNNRFLAERTGGTYSTLKVQPAELEDSGVYFCASSPRTGSDEKLFFGSGTQLSVL.

This clonotype has just a few counts. The chain is built from TRBV6-2 or TRBV6-3 and TRBJ2-7; 7 positions agree with TRBD1. With V trimmed by 9 bases and J by 1 base, 3 bases remained unmatched. The CDR3 is made up of 12 amino acids. From germline, CDR1 is MNHEY and CDR2 SVGEGT. The CDR3 spells CASRDRSYEQYF. For the CDR3, the DNA is TGTGCCAGTCGGGACAGATCCTACGAGCAGTACTTC.

This clonotype was counted many times. This sequence joins TRBV7-9 and TRBJ2-5; D is perhaps TRBD1 (5 bases). The CDR3 is 14 amino acids. V was pared by 0 bases and J by 2 bases, with 7 bases between. CDR1 SEHNR and CDR2 FQNEAQ come from the germline V gene (reference sequence). This CDR3 is CASSLATVQETQYF. DNA for the CDR3: TGTGCCAGCAGCTTAGCGACAGTGCAAGAGACCCAGTACTTC.

This clonotype has more than one count but fewer than ten. This chain links TRBV20-1 with TRBJ2-1; D is undetermined. CDR1 and CDR2 (germline): DFQATT, SNEGSKA (reference sequence). V lost 2 bases and J lost 7, with 12 bases in between. CDR3 length: 13 residues. DNA for the CDR3: TGCAGTGCTAGACCCCCTCTGGGGAATGAGCAGTTCTTC. It is translated as CSARPPLGNEQFF.

This clonotype appeared a few times. The chain joins TRBV5-1 to TRBJ2-2, with a weak D call TRBD2 (6 bases). The V gene lost 4 bases and the J gene lost 6 bases, with 22 bases spanning the gap. Germline CDR1 is SGHRS and CDR2 is YFSETQ. CDR3 length: 17 residues. This chain's CDR3 is CASSPLASGVSAGELFF. CDR3 DNA: TGCGCCAGCAGCCCCCTTGCTTCGGGAGTTTCTGCCGGGGAGCTGTTTTTT.

This clonotype was seen a handful of times. The chain combines TRBV30 with TRBJ2-1; D remains unclear. The ends were cut back, 0 bases at V and 5 bases at J, with 11 bases in the middle. The germline gives CDR1 GTSNPN, CDR2 SVGIG (reference sequence). The CDR3 is 14 amino acids. In DNA, the CDR3 is TGTGCCTGGAGTGTACTCGAACAGAACAATGAGCAGTTCTTC. It encodes CAWSVLEQNNEQFF.

The chain recombines TRBV5-1 with TRBJ2-6; D unclear. Per the germline V gene, CDR1 is SGHRS and CDR2 is YFSETQ. V shed 4 bases and J shed 3 bases, with 8 bases lying between them. The CDR3 covers 14 residues. The CDR3 spells CASSIQGGANVLTF. CDR3 in DNA: TGCGCCAGCAGCATCCAAGGTGGGGCCAACGTCCTGACTTTC.

The table lists this clonotype with a few counts. The V gene is TRBV4-3, the J gene TRBJ2-3; 7 bases agree with TRBD1. Germline CDR1 is LGHNA and CDR2 is YSLEER. This CDR3 contains 16 residues. Germline trimming cut 4 bases from V and 0 bases from J; bases unmatched to any gene: 7. The CDR3 DNA sequence: TGCGCCAGCAGCCGGGGTGGGACAGCAAGCACAGATACGCAGTATTTT. This codes for CASSRGGTASTDTQYF.

The rearrangement uses TRBV6-2 or TRBV6-3 and TRBJ1-2; a possible D gene is TRBD1 (5 bases). This CDR3 has 13 amino acids. CDR1 is MNHEY and CDR2 is SVGEGT in the germline V gene. V lost 4 bases, J lost 4 bases, and 10 bases lay in between. The chain's CDR3 is CASSFWDGYGYTF. Written as DNA, the CDR3 is TGTGCCAGCAGTTTTTGGGACGGCTATGGCTACACCTTC.

The V gene is TRBV7-2, the J gene TRBJ2-1; TRBD2 aligns across 12 bases. V lost 4 bases and J lost 0; bases outside the gene matches: 4. The CDR3 loop spans 17 amino acids. Per the germline V gene, CDR1 is SGHTA and CDR2 is FQGNSA. In nucleotides, the CDR3 is TGTGCCAGCAGCTCGCCTAGCGGGGGGGCCTCCTACAATGAGCAGTTCTTC. Its protein is CASSSPSGGASYNEQFF.

The chain joins TRBV3-1 to TRBJ2-7; D tentatively reads TRBD1 or TRBD2 (5 bases each). Looked up from germline, CDR1 is LGHDT and CDR2 is YNNKEL (reference sequence). The ends were cut back, 1 base at V and 1 base at J, with 11 bases in the middle. The CDR3 sequence is 15 residues long. The CDR3 DNA follows: TGTGCCAGCAGCCAAGGAGCGAGGGGATCCTACGAGCAGTACTTC. This encodes CASSQGARGSYEQYF.

The genes are TRBV10-3 and TRBJ2-5; 15 positions match TRBD2. V was clipped by 10 bases and J by 2 bases; unmatched bases: 8. Germline loops: CDR1 ENHRY, CDR2 SYGVKD. CDR3 length: 16 amino acids. The CDR3 DNA reads TGTGCCACCCAAGGGACTAGCGGGAGGCGGCAAGAGACCCAGTACTTC. Protein: CATQGTSGRRQETQYF.

The rearrangement joins TRBV6-2 or TRBV6-3 to TRBJ1-1; 7 positions match TRBD1. Germline V gene sequence: CDR1 MNHEY, CDR2 SVGEGT. CDR3 length: 11 residues. Unmatched junction bases numbered 2, after V lost 7 bases and J lost 6 bases. The CDR3, as DNA: TGTGCCAGCAAGGGGGCGGCTGAAGCTTTCTTT. Protein: CASKGAAEAFF.

This chain joins TRBV7-9 and TRBJ2-7; perhaps TRBD1 as D (5 bases). The V end lost 5 bases, the J end lost 3 bases, and 11 bases lay between the germline ends. The germline V gene encodes CDR1 SEHNR and CDR2 FQNEAQ (reference sequence). CDR3 length: 13 amino acids. The CDR3 DNA reads as TGTGCCAGCAGCCCGACAGCGATCTACGAGCAGTACTTC. It is translated as CASSPTAIYEQYF.

This clonotype was recorded a few times. This chain links TRBV25-1 with TRBJ2-1, with TRBD2 matching 10 bases. Germline CDR1 is MGHDK and CDR2 is SYGVNS. CDR3 length equals 14 residues. Trimming at V came to 4 bases and at J to 7 bases, leaving 4 bases not matched to a gene. CDR3 sequence: CASSVGTSVNEQFF. The CDR3 DNA sequence: TGTGCCAGCAGTGTAGGGACTAGCGTGAATGAGCAGTTCTTC.

This clonotype was seen only a few times. J is TRBJ2-1 and V is TRBV20-1, with 12 bases that match TRBD2. The germline gives CDR1 DFQATT, CDR2 SNEGSKA (reference sequence). Trimming at V came to 3 bases and at J to 7 bases, leaving 10 bases not matched to a gene. The CDR3 runs 16 residues. The DNA of the CDR3 is TGCAGTGCTAGCCCATCTAGCGGGAGGGCCAAGAATGAGCAGTTCTTC. Amino acid sequence: CSASPSSGRAKNEQFF.

The rearrangement uses TRBV29-1 and TRBJ2-7, with a weak D call TRBD1 (5 bases). Germline values: CDR1 SQVTM, CDR2 ANQGSEA. Trimming took off 4 bases at V and 5 bases at J, with 6 bases between the two ends. CDR3 length: 10 residues. The CDR3 protein is CSVVGHEQYF. CDR3 nucleotide sequence: TGCAGCGTTGTGGGGCACGAGCAGTACTTC.

V usage is TRBV29-1 and J usage is TRBJ2-5; 10 nucleotides agree with TRBD1. The CDR3 runs to 14 residues. The germline V gene encodes CDR1 SQVTM and CDR2 ANQGSEA. J was trimmed by 2 bases and V by 7 bases; bases with no gene match: 7. Here the CDR3 reads CSATDRGKQETQYF. Written as DNA, the CDR3 is TGCAGCGCTACGGACAGGGGGAAGCAAGAGACCCAGTACTTC.

This clonotype was picked up a small number of times. This sequence joins TRBV3-1 and TRBJ1-2, with 9 positions matching TRBD1. This CDR3 has 15 residues. Germline-derived CDR1 and CDR2 are LGHDT and YNNKEL (reference sequence). With 0 bases clipped from V and 8 bases from J, the junction kept 7 bases outside the gene matches. The CDR3, as DNA: TGTGCCAGCAGCCAAGATTCACAGGGGGCGGAAGGCTACACCTTC. It is translated as CASSQDSQGAEGYTF.

This clonotype was observed a few times. The V and J genes are TRBV28 and TRBJ2-1; the match to TRBD1 covers 8 bases. V gave up 6 bases and J gave up 2 bases; unmatched junction bases: 12. This CDR3 is built from 17 residues. Germline CDR1 and CDR2: MDHEN and SYDVKM. As DNA, the CDR3 is TGTGCCAGCAGCCTTCCAGGGGGCTTGACCGCCTACAATGAGCAGTTCTTC. It encodes CASSLPGGLTAYNEQFF.

This clonotype showed up just a few times. The chain uses TRBV28 and TRBJ2-1, with 7 bases that match TRBD1. Losses at the gene ends were 7 bases for V and 4 bases for J; bases not matched to a gene: 7. Germline assignment: CDR1 MDHEN and CDR2 SYDVKM. The CDR3 totals 14 residues. This chain's CDR3 is CASKTGVKYNEQFF. CDR3 in DNA: TGTGCCAGCAAAACAGGGGTAAAATACAATGAGCAGTTCTTC. Combining the CDR3 with reference TRBV28 and TRBJ2-1 gives the whole variable domain DVKVTQSSRYLVKRTGEKVFLECVQDMDHENMFWYRQDPGLGLRLIYFSYDVKMKEKGDIPEGYSVSREKKERFSLILESASTNQTSMYLCASKTGVKYNEQFFGPGTRLTVL.

V gene TRBV19 combines with J gene TRBJ2-7; 8 bases fit TRBD1. Germline V gene lookup returns CDR1 LNHDA and CDR2 SQIVND (reference sequence). V lost 6 bases to trimming and J lost 3 bases; unmatched junction nucleotides: 7. The CDR3 is 14 residues long. The CDR3 DNA follows: TGTGCCAGTAGCTCCGGACAGGGTATCTACGAGCAGTACTTC. Translation gives CASSSGQGIYEQYF.

This clonotype occurred a few times. One junction end does not reproduce the germline sequence, and a read error may be involved. The chain combines TRBV4-3 with TRBJ2-5, with 10 bases aligning to TRBD2. This CDR3 comprises 17 residues. Germline V gene data show CDR1 as LGHNA and CDR2 as YSLEER. CDR3 amino acids: CASSQGWSGRVQETQYF. CDR3 nucleotides: TGCGCCAGCAGTCAAGGTTGGAGCGGGAGGGTGCAAGAGACCCAGTACTTC.